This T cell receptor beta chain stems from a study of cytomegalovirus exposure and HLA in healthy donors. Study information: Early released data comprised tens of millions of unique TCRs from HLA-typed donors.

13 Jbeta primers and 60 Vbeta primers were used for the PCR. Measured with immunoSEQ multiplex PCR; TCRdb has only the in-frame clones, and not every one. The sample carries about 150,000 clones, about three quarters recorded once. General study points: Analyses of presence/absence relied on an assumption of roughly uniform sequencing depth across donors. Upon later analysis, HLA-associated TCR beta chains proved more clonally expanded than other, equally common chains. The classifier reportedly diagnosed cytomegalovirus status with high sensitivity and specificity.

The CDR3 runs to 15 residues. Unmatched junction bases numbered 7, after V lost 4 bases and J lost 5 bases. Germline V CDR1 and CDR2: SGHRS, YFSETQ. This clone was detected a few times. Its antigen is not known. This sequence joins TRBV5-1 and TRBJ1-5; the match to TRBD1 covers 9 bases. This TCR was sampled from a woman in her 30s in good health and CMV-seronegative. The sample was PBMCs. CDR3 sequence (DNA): TGCGCCAGCAGCCCAGGGACAGGGAGAGATCAGCCCCAGCATTTT. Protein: CASSPGTGRDQPQHF.